This TCR beta chain comes out of a study of cytomegalovirus exposure and HLA in healthy donors. Study as a whole: In an earlier analysis, 95 million to 130 million unique TCR beta sequences were found from 150 million to 200 million T cells.

Nominal health characterized the donors when sampled, though unrecorded immune exposures were likely. Broader study findings: Accurate HLA-A and HLA-B prediction from TCR beta sequences was reported for most subjects.

PCR amplification relied on 60 Vbeta primers (plus 13 Jbeta primers). The data were produced by immunoSEQ multiplex PCR, yet TCRdb's version contains in-frame clones alone and is incomplete. The repertoire has 130,000 to 150,000 clones, 70% to 80% of them found once; the top ten carry over 8.5%. CDR1 and CDR2 from the germline V gene are MDHEN and SYDVKM. The CDR3 totals 15 residues. Trimming cost V 7 bases and J 4 bases; bases outside gene matches: 13. A note on this clone: Its matching antigen is unknown.

Sequenced sample: PBMCs. V usage is TRBV28 and J usage is TRBJ2-7, with TRBD1 matching 7 bases. This TCR came from a woman aged 45-65 years in good health and CMV-seropositive. The CDR3 spells CASNKGASGQYEQYF. For the CDR3, the DNA is TGTGCCAGCAATAAGGGGGCATCAGGACAATACGAGCAGTACTTC.